This T cell receptor beta chain is drawn from a study of CD8 T cells in ankylosing spondylitis. The study, taken as a whole, reports: Disease-linked clones had a CD8+ phenotype and relatively low frequency in peripheral blood. One TCR beta motif, made up of eight or nine highly homologous variants, appeared characteristic of ankylosing spondylitis blood.

TCRdb processed the 5' RACE reads anew with MiXCR; each CDR3 protein has one entry. The repertoire holds roughly 440,000 distinct CDR3 sequences, with over 15% as singletons. Germline CDR1 is DFQATT and CDR2 is SNEGSKA (reference sequence). The CDR3 extends over 15 amino acids. V was clipped by 5 bases and J by 1 base; unmatched bases: 5. Details on this clonotype: Its antigen is undetermined.

This TCR came from a male donor with ankylosing spondylitis. The genes are TRBV20-1 and TRBJ2-3, with TRBD2 identical over 11 bases. The sample consisted of blood, either unsorted or a sorted T cell fraction (not recorded which). CDR3 region: CSASTSGIGTDTQYF. CDR3 DNA sequence: TGCAGTGCTTCGACTAGCGGGATAGGCACAGATACGCAGTATTTT.